Below are 3 T cell receptor beta chains sequenced from a single sample in a study of shared clonotypes between healthy human individuals (dated by TCRdb to between 2020 and 2021). The receptor library was made with the immunoSEQ multiplex PCR assay. In TCRdb, the immuneACCESS table is reduced to in-frame sequences with V and J assigned. These tables do not hold every clone; where another copy was compared, an unresolved V gene accounts for under half, and the others remain unexplained. This sample gives 600,000 to 800,000 clones in total; approximately 72% of them show up just once. Of the sample, under 2% falls within the top ten clones. The sample taken for sequencing was memory CD4+ T cells sorted from blood. The cell subset or site label here, explained by the study, means: CD45RA-negative fraction. The source of these receptors is a woman aged 25 to 39 in good health.

The V and J genes are TRBV7-9 and TRBJ1-1; a possible D gene is TRBD1 (5 bases). Germline loops: CDR1 SEHNR, CDR2 FQNEAQ (reference sequence). This CDR3 contains 17 residues. V lost 2 bases to trimming and J lost 1 base, with 17 bases between them. The CDR3 DNA follows: TGTGCCAGCAGCTTAACCTCCCCCGGGACGGAGAACACTGAAGCTTTCTTT. Translating gives CASSLTSPGTENTEAFF.

This clone came up a few times. The rearrangement joins TRBV2 to TRBJ2-3; D gene uncertain. The CDR3 has 14 residues. With 7 bases removed from V and 0 bases from J, the gap between germline ends came to 11 bases. CDR1 is SNHLY, CDR2 FYNNEI, per germline. CDR3 sequence reads: CASIGHTSTDTQYF. The DNA for the CDR3 is TGTGCCAGCATCGGGCACACAAGCACAGATACGCAGTATTTT.

The chain recombines TRBV7-9 with TRBJ2-5; 8 bases map to TRBD1. CDR1 and CDR2 from the germline V gene are SEHNR and FQNEAQ (reference sequence). This CDR3 is 15 amino acids long. Trimming at V came to 6 bases and at J to 2 bases, leaving 8 bases not matched to a gene. The CDR3 loop is CASRPGQGEQETQYF. The CDR3 DNA is TGTGCCAGCAGACCAGGACAGGGCGAACAAGAGACCCAGTACTTC.